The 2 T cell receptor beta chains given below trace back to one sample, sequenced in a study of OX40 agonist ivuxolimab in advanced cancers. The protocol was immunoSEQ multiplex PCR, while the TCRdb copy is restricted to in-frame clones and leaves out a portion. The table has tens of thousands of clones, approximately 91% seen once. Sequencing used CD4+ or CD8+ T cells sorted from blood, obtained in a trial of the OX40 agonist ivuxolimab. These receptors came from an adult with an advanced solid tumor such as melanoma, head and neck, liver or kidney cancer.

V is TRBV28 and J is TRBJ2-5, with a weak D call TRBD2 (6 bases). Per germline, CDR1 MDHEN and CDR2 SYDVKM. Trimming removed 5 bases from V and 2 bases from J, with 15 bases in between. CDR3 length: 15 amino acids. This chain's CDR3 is CASSPTRDSQETQYF. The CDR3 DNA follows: TGTGCCAGCAGTCCCACAAGGGACTCACAAGAGACCCAGTACTTC.

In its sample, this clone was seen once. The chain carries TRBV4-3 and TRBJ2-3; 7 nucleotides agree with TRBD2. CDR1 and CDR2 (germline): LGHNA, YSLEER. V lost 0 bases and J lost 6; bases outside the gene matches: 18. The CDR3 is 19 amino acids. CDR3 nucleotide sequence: TGCGCCAGCAGCCAAGATTCATCTTGGAGGGAGGGCCAATATGATACGCAGTATTTT. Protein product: CASSQDSSWREGQYDTQYF.